The rows below give T cell receptor beta chains drawn from one sample of a study of cytomegalovirus exposure and HLA in healthy donors. Here immunoSEQ multiplex PCR was the method, and the copy in TCRdb shows in-frame clones only, minus some. Of more than 90,000 clones in the sample, around 88% were seen once. The material sequenced was PBMCs. Source of these receptors: a man in his late teens or twenties in good health and CMV-seronegative. CDR3s include the opening cysteine and the closing phenylalanine or tryptophan. The order of the fields is CDR3 length, J gene, D gene, V gene, clone size, CDR3 DNA, CDR3 protein. D genes are given only for firm matches. Size tells how often a clone was seen (once, few, many) or the class of an expanded clone, and some rows leave it out.

CDR3 length: 14; J gene: TRBJ1-2; D gene: -; V gene: TRBV28; clone size: -; CDR3 DNA: TGTGCCAGCAGTTTAGAGGGACTGGGCTATGGCTACACCTTC; CDR3 protein: CASSLEGLGYGYTF
CDR3 length: 16; J gene: TRBJ2-5; D gene: TRBD1; V gene: TRBV19; clone size: once; CDR3 DNA: TGTGCCAGTACCTTAACCGGGACAGGGGTTGGGGAGACCCAGTACTTC; CDR3 protein: CASTLTGTGVGETQYF
CDR3 length: 14; J gene: TRBJ2-1; D gene: TRBD2; V gene: TRBV6-1; clone size: -; CDR3 DNA: TGTGCCAGCAGTGTGGCGGGAGGTATCTATGAGCAGTTCTTC; CDR3 protein: CASSVAGGIYEQFF
CDR3 length: 14; J gene: TRBJ2-2; D gene: -; V gene: TRBV6-5; clone size: -; CDR3 DNA: TGTGCCAGCAGTTACACAGGGTTATCCGGGGAGCTGTTTTTT; CDR3 protein: CASSYTGLSGELFF
CDR3 length: 13; J gene: TRBJ1-2; D gene: -; V gene: TRBV14; clone size: -; CDR3 DNA: TGTGCCAGCAGCCCAACAGCTAACTATGGCTACACCTTC; CDR3 protein: CASSPTANYGYTF
CDR3 length: 15; J gene: TRBJ2-7; D gene: -; V gene: TRBV4-3; clone size: -; CDR3 DNA: TGCGCCAGCAGCCAAGAGACTGCTAGCTCCTACGAGCAGTACTTC; CDR3 protein: CASSQETASSYEQYF
CDR3 length: 12; J gene: TRBJ2-1; D gene: TRBD2; V gene: TRBV5-6; clone size: -; CDR3 DNA: TGTGCCAGCAGCCCGGGGAGGGATGAGCAGTTCTTC; CDR3 protein: CASSPGRDEQFF
CDR3 length: 14; J gene: TRBJ2-1; D gene: TRBD2; V gene: TRBV7-6; clone size: -; CDR3 DNA: TGTGCCAGCAGCTCTGACGGACTAGCTGGTGAGCAGTTCTTC; CDR3 protein: CASSSDGLAGEQFF
CDR3 length: 15; J gene: TRBJ2-1; D gene: -; V gene: TRBV10-1; clone size: -; CDR3 DNA: TGCGCCAGCAGTAATGGCGGGCCCTCCTACAATGAGCAGTTCTTC; CDR3 protein: CASSNGGPSYNEQFF
CDR3 length: 12; J gene: TRBJ2-7; D gene: -; V gene: TRBV28; clone size: -; CDR3 DNA: TGTGCCAGCAGTTTCGGACAGCGCGAGCAGTACTTC; CDR3 protein: CASSFGQREQYF
CDR3 length: 15; J gene: TRBJ2-7; D gene: TRBD1; V gene: TRBV4-3; clone size: -; CDR3 DNA: TGCGCCAGCAGCCCAAACCCGGGACAGGGTTCCGAGCAGTACTTC; CDR3 protein: CASSPNPGQGSEQYF
CDR3 length: 14; J gene: TRBJ1-2; D gene: -; V gene: TRBV7-9; clone size: -; CDR3 DNA: TGTGCCAGCAGCCCCTCTCCCGCCGGGTATGGCTACACCTTC; CDR3 protein: CASSPSPAGYGYTF
CDR3 length: 14; J gene: TRBJ1-2; D gene: TRBD1; V gene: TRBV28; clone size: -; CDR3 DNA: TGTGCCAGCAGAAGGACAGGTCAGGGCTATGGCTACACCTTC; CDR3 protein: CASRRTGQGYGYTF
CDR3 length: 16; J gene: TRBJ2-7; D gene: TRBD2; V gene: TRBV4-2; clone size: once; CDR3 DNA: TGTGCCAGCAGCCAAGAGTGGAGTAGCGGGAGTTGGGAGCAGTACTTC; CDR3 protein: CASSQEWSSGSWEQYF
CDR3 length: 14; J gene: TRBJ1-5; D gene: -; V gene: TRBV28; clone size: -; CDR3 DNA: TGTGCCAGCAGTTTCGGAGGCCTAGAACAGCCCCAGCATTTT; CDR3 protein: CASSFGGLEQPQHF
CDR3 length: 17; J gene: TRBJ1-5; D gene: TRBD1; V gene: TRBV28; clone size: -; CDR3 DNA: TGTGCCAGCAGTTTCTCTACCTCCGGACAGGGGAATCAGCCCCAGCATTTT; CDR3 protein: CASSFSTSGQGNQPQHF
CDR3 length: 18; J gene: TRBJ2-2; D gene: TRBD2; V gene: TRBV15; clone size: once; CDR3 DNA: TGTGCCACCAGCAGAGATTTTTTAGGGAGGGATCACACCGGGGAGCTGTTTTTT; CDR3 protein: CATSRDFLGRDHTGELFF
CDR3 length: 10; J gene: TRBJ2-1; D gene: -; V gene: TRBV20-1; clone size: -; CDR3 DNA: TGCACGAGACGAGGGCGCCGGCGGTTCTTC; CDR3 protein: CTRRGRRRFF
CDR3 length: 13; J gene: TRBJ2-2; D gene: -; V gene: TRBV29-1; clone size: -; CDR3 DNA: TGCAGCGTTGAAAGGCAGGTCACCGGGGAGCTGTTTTTT; CDR3 protein: CSVERQVTGELFF
CDR3 length: 16; J gene: TRBJ2-7; D gene: TRBD1; V gene: TRBV18; clone size: -; CDR3 DNA: TGTGCCAGCTCACTAAGACAGGGGCAGACAACCTACGAGCAGTACTTC; CDR3 protein: CASSLRQGQTTYEQYF
CDR3 length: 17; J gene: TRBJ2-2; D gene: TRBD2; V gene: TRBV5-1; clone size: -; CDR3 DNA: TGCGCCAGCAGCCCCTTTGCGGGAGGGGCTGACACCGGGGAGCTGTTTTTT; CDR3 protein: CASSPFAGGADTGELFF
CDR3 length: 16; J gene: TRBJ1-1; D gene: -; V gene: TRBV28; clone size: -; CDR3 DNA: TGTGCCAGCAGACAACCCCTTTGGGCACCCAACACTGAAGCTTTCTTT; CDR3 protein: CASRQPLWAPNTEAFF
CDR3 length: 13; J gene: TRBJ2-5; D gene: TRBD1; V gene: TRBV2; clone size: -; CDR3 DNA: TGTGCCAGCAATAGACAGGGGCTAGAGACCCAGTACTTC; CDR3 protein: CASNRQGLETQYF
CDR3 length: 14; J gene: TRBJ2-1; D gene: -; V gene: TRBV27; clone size: -; CDR3 DNA: TGTGCCAGCAGTTTATCCAGGGAATTTGATGAGCAGTTCTTC; CDR3 protein: CASSLSREFDEQFF
CDR3 length: 15; J gene: TRBJ2-7; D gene: TRBD2; V gene: TRBV5-1; clone size: -; CDR3 DNA: TGCGCCAGCAGCGAGAGACTAGCGGGAGATCTCGAGCAGTACTTC; CDR3 protein: CASSERLAGDLEQYF
CDR3 length: 17; J gene: TRBJ2-3; D gene: TRBD1; V gene: TRBV25-1; clone size: few; CDR3 DNA: TGTGCCAGCAGTGACCGGACAGGGGGCCCGTACTCAGATACGCAGTATTTT; CDR3 protein: CASSDRTGGPYSDTQYF
CDR3 length: 14; J gene: TRBJ2-7; D gene: -; V gene: TRBV7-9; clone size: -; CDR3 DNA: TGTGCCAGCAGCTTAGGCCGGACAGCCTACGAGCAGTACTTC; CDR3 protein: CASSLGRTAYEQYF
CDR3 length: 14; J gene: TRBJ2-1; D gene: -; V gene: TRBV29-1; clone size: -; CDR3 DNA: TGCAGCACTTCGGGAGACACGTCCTACAATGAGCAGTTCTTC; CDR3 protein: CSTSGDTSYNEQFF
CDR3 length: 16; J gene: TRBJ2-1; D gene: -; V gene: TRBV19; clone size: -; CDR3 DNA: TGTGCCAGTAGTATTATGGGCGGGGCTAAATACAATGAGCAGTTCTTC; CDR3 protein: CASSIMGGAKYNEQFF
CDR3 length: 16; J gene: TRBJ2-1; D gene: TRBD2; V gene: TRBV6-5; clone size: -; CDR3 DNA: TGTGCCAGCAGTTACGGCGGGAGCGTAACATACAATGAGCAGTTCTTC; CDR3 protein: CASSYGGSVTYNEQFF
CDR3 length: 14; J gene: TRBJ1-1; D gene: -; V gene: TRBV11-3; clone size: -; CDR3 DNA: TGTGCCAGCAGCTTAGTCAGGGAAAACACTGAAGCTTTCTTT; CDR3 protein: CASSLVRENTEAFF
CDR3 length: 14; J gene: TRBJ1-5; D gene: -; V gene: TRBV10-2; clone size: -; CDR3 DNA: TGCGCCAGCAAAGATCCGGTGGGCAATCAGCCCCAGCATTTT; CDR3 protein: CASKDPVGNQPQHF
CDR3 length: 15; J gene: TRBJ2-3; D gene: TRBD1; V gene: TRBV4-2; clone size: -; CDR3 DNA: TGTGCCAGCAGCTTGTGGACAGGGGACACAGATACGCAGTATTTT; CDR3 protein: CASSLWTGDTDTQYF
CDR3 length: 11; J gene: TRBJ2-6; D gene: -; V gene: TRBV7-2; clone size: -; CDR3 DNA: TGTGCCAGCAGCTCCCAGCGCGTCCTGACTTTC; CDR3 protein: CASSSQRVLTF
CDR3 length: 13; J gene: TRBJ2-3; D gene: TRBD2; V gene: TRBV27; clone size: -; CDR3 DNA: TGTGCCAGTAGCGGGGTTCGCACAGATACGCAGTATTTT; CDR3 protein: CASSGVRTDTQYF
CDR3 length: 17; J gene: TRBJ1-2; D gene: TRBD1; V gene: TRBV5-6; clone size: once; CDR3 DNA: TGTGCCAGCAGCTATATCCTCGGCGGGACAGACAACTATGGCTACACCTTC; CDR3 protein: CASSYILGGTDNYGYTF
CDR3 length: 14; J gene: TRBJ1-1; D gene: TRBD1; V gene: TRBV7-9; clone size: -; CDR3 DNA: TGTGCCAGCAGCTCACAGGGGGCTGAAACTGAAGCTTTCTTT; CDR3 protein: CASSSQGAETEAFF
CDR3 length: 15; J gene: TRBJ2-7; D gene: TRBD1; V gene: TRBV7-9; clone size: -; CDR3 DNA: TGTGCCAGCAGTAAACCGGGACAGGGGGCGATCGAGCAGTACTTC; CDR3 protein: CASSKPGQGAIEQYF
CDR3 length: 15; J gene: TRBJ2-1; D gene: TRBD2; V gene: TRBV11-3; clone size: -; CDR3 DNA: TGTGCCAGCAGCCCGTGGACTAGCGATGACAATGAGCAGTTCTTC; CDR3 protein: CASSPWTSDDNEQFF
CDR3 length: 16; J gene: TRBJ1-5; D gene: -; V gene: TRBV28; clone size: -; CDR3 DNA: TGTGCCAGCAGTCTGCGTCGGGGGGCTGGCAATCAGCCCCAGCATTTT; CDR3 protein: CASSLRRGAGNQPQHF
CDR3 length: 14; J gene: TRBJ1-6; D gene: -; V gene: TRBV4-3; clone size: -; CDR3 DNA: TGCGCCAGCAGCCAGGGGGGTAACGATTCACCCCTCCACTTT; CDR3 protein: CASSQGGNDSPLHF
CDR3 length: 15; J gene: TRBJ2-3; D gene: TRBD2; V gene: TRBV11-2; clone size: -; CDR3 DNA: TGTGCCAGCAGCTATAGCGGGATGGGTACAGATACGCAGTATTTT; CDR3 protein: CASSYSGMGTDTQYF
CDR3 length: 13; J gene: TRBJ1-1; D gene: -; V gene: TRBV7-8; clone size: -; CDR3 DNA: TGTGCCAGCAGCTTAGTCGAGGGCACTGAAGCTTTCTTT; CDR3 protein: CASSLVEGTEAFF
CDR3 length: 14; J gene: TRBJ1-1; D gene: -; V gene: TRBV5-1; clone size: -; CDR3 DNA: TGCGCCAGCAGCTTGGACTTGGGGGGCACTGAAGCTTTCTTT; CDR3 protein: CASSLDLGGTEAFF
CDR3 length: 13; J gene: TRBJ2-1; D gene: -; V gene: TRBV5-6; clone size: -; CDR3 DNA: TGTGCCAGCATTCGAGGGATCAGCAATGAGCAGTTCTTC; CDR3 protein: CASIRGISNEQFF